This T cell receptor beta chain is drawn from a study of beta chain features in type 1 diabetes. Expressed TCRB transcripts were sequenced because the entire RNA isolate underwent reverse transcription. TCRdb keeps only in-frame clones here, not all; method: immunoSEQ multiplex PCR. The top ten clones hold 0.02% to 0.025% of a sample with about 900,000 clones, roughly 15% of them seen once. Trimming at V came to 3 bases and at J to 3 bases, leaving 19 bases not matched to a gene. This CDR3 region has 19 residues. CDR1 MDHEN and CDR2 SYDVKM come from the germline V gene. This clone was observed a few times.

This TCR was sampled from a woman aged 18-29 years in good health. Sequencing was carried out using naive CD4+ T cells from blood. This rearrangement joins TRBV28 to TRBJ2-7, with TRBD2 identical over 8 bases. The CDR3 region has the DNA TGTGCCAGCAGTTTGCCGTCTGGCGGGACTAGTCACACCTTCTACGAGCAGTACTTC. Its protein product is CASSLPSGGTSHTFYEQYF.